This T cell receptor beta chain comes out of a study of blood T cells in healthy people across ages. Study results and limitations: PBMC samples, being unsorted, prevented any conclusive comparison of naive and antigen-experienced cells.

The sample providers were healthy Caucasian people from Russia, aged about 6 to 90. Researchers collected 7.5 to 10 milliliters of peripheral blood from every single donor. Total RNA amounts of at least 6 micrograms were extracted per sample. With a J-beta primer mix and a sample-barcoded 5' primer, a second PCR ran roughly 7 to 11 cycles. TCRdb analysed the 5' RACE reads with MiXCR anew, one entry per CDR3 protein. Of approximately 800,000 distinct CDR3 sequences detected, around 45% appear once; the ten largest clones hold 18%. CDR1 and CDR2 (germline): SEHNR, FQNEAQ (reference sequence). The CDR3 is 16 residues long. The ends lost 8 bases at V and 5 bases at J; junction bases unmatched: 15. This clonotype was seen ten or more times. Its target is not known.

Sequencing was performed on blood. The V gene is TRBV7-9, the J gene TRBJ2-5; TRBD2 matches 9 bases. The sequence came from a man older than 75 in good health. CDR3 in amino acids: CASQQLAGPAGETQYF. The CDR3 region has the DNA TGTGCCAGCCAGCAGCTAGCGGGACCCGCCGGGGAGACCCAGTACTTC.